The entry that follows covers one T cell receptor beta chain sequence. Its antigen is currently unknown. This sample was taken from a study of chemoradiotherapy in HPV16-positive cancers. The protocol was immunoSEQ multiplex PCR, while the TCRdb copy is restricted to in-frame clones and leaves out a portion. The table records about 300 clones, about nine tenths of them present only once. Findings and limits, study-wide: HPV-specific T cells were functionally defined from only two HPV16-positive patients.

This CDR3 is built from 15 residues. The trim removed 6 bases at V and 7 bases at J, leaving 13 bases unmatched. Germline V CDR1 and CDR2: MNHEY, SMNVEV (reference sequence). This sequence joins TRBV27 and TRBJ1-2, with 8 bases that match TRBD1. This material consisted of tumor tissue, taken from a patient who underwent chemoradiotherapy. The sequence was collected from a human donor with HPV-associated anogenital cancer. CDR3 sequence (DNA): TGTGCCAGCAGCAGCGGACAGGGCGCGTCGGGTGGCTACACCTTC. It yields the protein CASSSGQGASGGYTF.